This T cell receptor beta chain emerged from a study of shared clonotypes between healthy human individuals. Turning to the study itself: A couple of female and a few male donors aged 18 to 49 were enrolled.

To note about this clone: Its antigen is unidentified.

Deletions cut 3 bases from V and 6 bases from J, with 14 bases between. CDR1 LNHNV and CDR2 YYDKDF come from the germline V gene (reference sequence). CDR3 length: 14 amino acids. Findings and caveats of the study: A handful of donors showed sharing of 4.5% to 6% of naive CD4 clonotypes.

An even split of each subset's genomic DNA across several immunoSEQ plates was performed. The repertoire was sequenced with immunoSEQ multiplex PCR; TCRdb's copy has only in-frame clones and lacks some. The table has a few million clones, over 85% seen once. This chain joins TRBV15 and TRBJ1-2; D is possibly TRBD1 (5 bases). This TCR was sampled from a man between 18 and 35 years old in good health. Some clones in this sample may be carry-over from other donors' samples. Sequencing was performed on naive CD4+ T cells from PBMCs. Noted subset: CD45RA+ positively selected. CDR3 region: CATSSGTEPNGYTF. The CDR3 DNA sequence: TGTGCCACCAGCAGTGGGACGGAACCCAATGGCTACACCTTC.